The clone carrying this TCR beta chain has a single count. A junction boundary mismatches the germline segment, possibly from a read error. Individuals who donated were healthy Caucasians from Russia aged about 6 to 100. The CDR3 is made up of 14 amino acids. Germline V lookup: CDR1 SEHNR, CDR2 FQNEAQ (reference sequence). Together with a sample-barcoded 5' primer, a J-beta primer mix was included in a second PCR lasting about 7 to 11 cycles. TCRdb re-analysed the 5' RACE reads in MiXCR, keeping a single row per CDR3 protein. The profile covers about 1.8 million distinct CDR3 sequences, with approximately 50% appearing a single time and 2.1% taken by the ten largest. The sample originates from a study of blood T cells in healthy people across ages.

Sequencing was carried out using blood. The chain is built from TRBV7-9 and TRBJ2-3, with D perhaps matching TRBD1 (5 bases). This receptor was obtained from a middle-aged woman in good health. This chain's CDR3 is CASSLEGATDTRYF. The CDR3 nucleotides are TGTGCCAGCAGCTTAGAAGGGGCCACAGATACGCGGTATTTT. The variable domain in full, with the rest retrieved from reference TRBV7-9 and TRBJ2-3, is DTGVSQNPRHKITKRGQNVTFRCDPISEHNRLYWYRQTLGQGPEFLTYFQNEAQLEKSRLLSDRFSAERPKGSFSTLEIQRTEQGDSAMYLCASSLEGATDTRYFGPGTRLTVL.